This is a list of T cell receptor beta chains from one sample in a study of blood T cell repertoires in COVID-19. Produced via immunoSEQ multiplex PCR; TCRdb's table is partial and in-frame only. The sample holds tens of thousands of clones, 70% to 90% seen once. The sequenced sample was peripheral blood. These TCRs come from an older woman with acute or convalescent COVID-19. Each CDR3 is given with its conserved first and last residue. Fields, in order: V gene, D gene, CDR3 length, clone size, J gene, CDR3 protein, CDR3 DNA. A D gene is named only where the DNA matches it firmly. Clone size appears in some rows only: once, few, many, or a class for an expanded clone.

v_gene: TRBV5-1
d_gene: TRBD1
len: 15
abundance: few
j_gene: TRBJ1-6
CDR3aa: CASSWGQGLDSPLHF
CDR3nt: TGCGCCAGCAGCTGGGGACAGGGTTTGGATTCACCCCTCCACTTT

v_gene: TRBV10-2
d_gene: TRBD1
len: 13
abundance: .
j_gene: TRBJ2-7
CDR3aa: CASTTTGGYEQYF
CDR3nt: TGCGCCAGCACTACGACAGGGGGCTACGAGCAGTACTTC

v_gene: TRBV2
d_gene: TRBD1
len: 13
abundance: .
j_gene: TRBJ1-3
CDR3aa: CATWDSPGNTIYF
CDR3nt: TGTGCCACCTGGGACAGTCCTGGAAACACCATATATTTT

v_gene: TRBV5-4
d_gene: TRBD2
len: 15
abundance: .
j_gene: TRBJ2-3
CDR3aa: CASSSGTRSGYTQYF
CDR3nt: TGTGCCAGCAGCTCCGGGACTAGGTCGGGGTATACGCAGTATTTT

v_gene: TRBV5-1
d_gene: .
len: 15
abundance: .
j_gene: TRBJ2-1
CDR3aa: CASSPAAERSAEQFF
CDR3nt: TGCGCCAGCAGCCCCGCAGCGGAGAGGAGCGCTGAGCAGTTCTTC

v_gene: TRBV6-5
d_gene: TRBD1
len: 14
abundance: few
j_gene: TRBJ1-1
CDR3aa: CAIGDRGKGTEAFF
CDR3nt: TGTGCCATCGGGGACAGGGGAAAAGGGACTGAAGCTTTCTTT

v_gene: TRBV21-1
d_gene: .
len: 13
abundance: .
j_gene: TRBJ1-1
CDR3aa: CASSKDPGRGAFF
CDR3nt: TGTGCCAGCAGCAAAGACCCGGGGCGGGGAGCTTTCTTT

v_gene: TRBV10-3
d_gene: .
len: 13
abundance: .
j_gene: TRBJ1-2
CDR3aa: CAISDQQGYGYTF
CDR3nt: TGTGCCATCAGTGATCAACAGGGCTATGGCTACACCTTC

v_gene: TRBV13
d_gene: .
len: 16
abundance: .
j_gene: TRBJ1-6
CDR3aa: CASSSGGRSYNSPLHF
CDR3nt: TGTGCCAGCAGCTCTGGGGGGAGGTCCTATAATTCACCCCTCCACTTT

v_gene: TRBV5-1
d_gene: TRBD1
len: 15
abundance: .
j_gene: TRBJ1-1
CDR3aa: CASSGTQGAYTEAFF
CDR3nt: TGCGCCAGCAGCGGAACACAGGGGGCGTACACTGAAGCTTTCTTT

v_gene: TRBV18
d_gene: TRBD1
len: 15
abundance: few
j_gene: TRBJ1-2
CDR3aa: CASSLGQANVYGYTF
CDR3nt: TGTGCCAGCTCACTAGGACAGGCGAATGTCTATGGCTACACCTTC

v_gene: TRBV7-8
d_gene: .
len: 13
abundance: few
j_gene: TRBJ2-1
CDR3aa: CASSLARQDPQFF
CDR3nt: TGTGCCAGCAGCTTAGCGCGACAGGATCCCCAGTTCTTC

v_gene: TRBV9
d_gene: TRBD1
len: 15
abundance: .
j_gene: TRBJ2-7
CDR3aa: CASSLGEGASYEQYF
CDR3nt: TGTGCCAGCAGCCTCGGAGAGGGGGCCTCCTACGAGCAGTACTTC

v_gene: TRBV19
d_gene: TRBD2
len: 15
abundance: .
j_gene: TRBJ2-3
CDR3aa: CASTRAGGPLDTQYF
CDR3nt: TGTGCCAGTACGCGAGCGGGGGGGCCCTTAGATACGCAGTATTTT

v_gene: TRBV15
d_gene: TRBD1
len: 14
abundance: once
j_gene: TRBJ1-6
CDR3aa: CATKPGQGASPLHF
CDR3nt: TGTGCCACCAAACCGGGACAGGGGGCATCACCCCTCCACTTT

v_gene: TRBV12-5
d_gene: .
len: 14
abundance: .
j_gene: TRBJ1-1
CDR3aa: CASGPWGVNTEAFF
CDR3nt: TGTGCTAGTGGTCCCTGGGGGGTGAACACTGAAGCTTTCTTT

v_gene: TRBV15
d_gene: TRBD1
len: 18
abundance: .
j_gene: TRBJ1-2
CDR3aa: CATSRDLGQGNLNYGYTF
CDR3nt: TGTGCCACCAGCAGAGACTTGGGACAGGGAAACCTTAACTATGGCTACACCTTC

v_gene: TRBV25-1
d_gene: TRBD1
len: 14
abundance: once
j_gene: TRBJ1-4
CDR3aa: CASSETQGGEKLFF
CDR3nt: TGTGCCAGCAGTGAAACCCAGGGGGGTGAAAAACTGTTTTTT

v_gene: TRBV6-1
d_gene: .
len: 15
abundance: .
j_gene: TRBJ2-3
CDR3aa: CASSDNALRADTQYF
CDR3nt: TGTGCCAGCAGTGACAACGCGCTGAGGGCAGATACGCAGTATTTT

v_gene: TRBV7-3
d_gene: .
len: 18
abundance: .
j_gene: TRBJ2-1
CDR3aa: CASSLHPRDTGVPNEQFF
CDR3nt: TGTGCCAGCAGCTTACACCCCCGGGACACGGGCGTGCCCAATGAGCAGTTCTTC

v_gene: TRBV2
d_gene: TRBD1
len: 14
abundance: .
j_gene: TRBJ2-3
CDR3aa: CASSQDRGRDTQYF
CDR3nt: TGTGCCAGCAGTCAGGACAGGGGGCGAGATACGCAGTATTTT

v_gene: TRBV27
d_gene: TRBD1
len: 15
abundance: .
j_gene: TRBJ2-5
CDR3aa: CASSYQGVRGETQYF
CDR3nt: TGTGCCAGCAGTTATCAGGGGGTAAGAGGGGAGACCCAGTACTTC

v_gene: TRBV5-1
d_gene: TRBD1
len: 15
abundance: .
j_gene: TRBJ1-1
CDR3aa: CASSRTGGREAEAFF
CDR3nt: TGCGCCAGCAGTAGGACAGGGGGCCGGGAGGCTGAAGCTTTCTTT

v_gene: TRBV9
d_gene: TRBD1
len: 15
abundance: once
j_gene: TRBJ1-2
CDR3aa: CASSVAPGGDYGYTF
CDR3nt: TGTGCCAGCAGCGTAGCTCCAGGGGGCGACTATGGCTACACCTTC

v_gene: TRBV14
d_gene: .
len: 16
abundance: .
j_gene: TRBJ2-3
CDR3aa: CASSQDRRASTDTQYF
CDR3nt: TGTGCCAGCAGCCAAGATAGGAGGGCTAGCACAGATACGCAGTATTTT

v_gene: TRBV7-8
d_gene: .
len: 14
abundance: .
j_gene: TRBJ2-3
CDR3aa: CASSRVGVPDTQYF
CDR3nt: TGTGCCAGCAGCCGTGTAGGGGTCCCAGATACGCAGTATTTT

v_gene: TRBV7-9
d_gene: .
len: 18
abundance: once
j_gene: TRBJ2-2
CDR3aa: CASSLATTGRTNTGELFF
CDR3nt: TGTGCCAGCAGCTTGGCCACGACAGGACGGACGAACACCGGGGAGCTGTTTTTT

v_gene: TRBV7-9
d_gene: .
len: 14
abundance: .
j_gene: TRBJ1-1
CDR3aa: CASSPGQPMVGAFF
CDR3nt: TGTGCCAGCAGCCCCGGACAGCCTATGGTCGGGGCTTTCTTT

v_gene: TRBV14
d_gene: .
len: 15
abundance: .
j_gene: TRBJ1-2
CDR3aa: CASSALRGEGYGYTF
CDR3nt: TGTGCCAGCAGCGCCCTTCGCGGAGAGGGCTATGGCTACACCTTC

v_gene: TRBV12-5
d_gene: .
len: 14
abundance: once
j_gene: TRBJ1-4
CDR3aa: CASGFSRGSEKLFF
CDR3nt: TGTGCTAGTGGTTTCTCCAGGGGATCTGAAAAACTGTTTTTT

v_gene: TRBV18
d_gene: TRBD1
len: 15
abundance: .
j_gene: TRBJ1-5
CDR3aa: CASSPGQGISEPQHF
CDR3nt: TGTGCCAGCTCACCGGGACAGGGGATTAGTGAGCCCCAGCATTTT

v_gene: TRBV12-5
d_gene: .
len: 18
abundance: .
j_gene: TRBJ1-4
CDR3aa: CASGLLQDRAGRNEKLFF
CDR3nt: TGTGCTAGTGGTTTGCTTCAGGATCGGGCAGGGAGGAACGAAAAACTGTTTTTT

v_gene: TRBV18
d_gene: .
len: 14
abundance: once
j_gene: TRBJ2-3
CDR3aa: CASSLKEGLATQYF
CDR3nt: TGTGCCAGCTCACTCAAGGAGGGGCTCGCTACGCAGTATTTT

v_gene: TRBV5-1
d_gene: .
len: 14
abundance: .
j_gene: TRBJ2-2
CDR3aa: CASSLVGRSGELFF
CDR3nt: TGCGCCAGCAGCTTGGTGGGGCGAAGCGGGGAGCTGTTTTTT

v_gene: TRBV4-1
d_gene: TRBD1
len: 15
abundance: .
j_gene: TRBJ2-5
CDR3aa: CASSKSGTAQETQYF
CDR3nt: TGCGCCAGCAGCAAATCCGGGACAGCACAAGAGACCCAGTACTTC

v_gene: TRBV20-1
d_gene: .
len: 11
abundance: .
j_gene: TRBJ2-1
CDR3aa: CSASEGQEQFF
CDR3nt: TGCAGTGCTAGTGAGGGGCAGGAGCAGTTCTTC

v_gene: TRBV6-4
d_gene: TRBD1
len: 11
abundance: .
j_gene: TRBJ1-1
CDR3aa: CASAGTVEAFF
CDR3nt: TGTGCCAGTGCTGGGACAGTTGAAGCTTTCTTT

v_gene: TRBV9
d_gene: TRBD1
len: 15
abundance: .
j_gene: TRBJ1-2
CDR3aa: CASSLRQGEDYGYTF
CDR3nt: TGTGCCAGCAGCTTAAGACAGGGGGAAGACTATGGCTACACCTTC

v_gene: TRBV30
d_gene: TRBD1
len: 15
abundance: .
j_gene: TRBJ1-2
CDR3aa: CAWSVRQGFNYGYTF
CDR3nt: TGTGCCTGGAGTGTCCGACAGGGGTTCAACTATGGCTACACCTTC

v_gene: TRBV7-2
d_gene: TRBD2
len: 16
abundance: .
j_gene: TRBJ2-7
CDR3aa: CASSPGRTSGRGEQYF
CDR3nt: TGTGCCAGCAGCCCCGGTAGGACTAGCGGGAGAGGGGAGCAGTACTTC

v_gene: TRBV29-1
d_gene: .
len: 13
abundance: .
j_gene: TRBJ1-1
CDR3aa: CSVGGGANTEAFF
CDR3nt: TGCAGCGTTGGGGGGGGCGCGAACACTGAAGCTTTCTTT